This T cell receptor (beta chain) came from a study of blood T cell repertoires in COVID-19. Study summary: T cells, B-cell-depleted T cells, or PBMCs provided the cDNA or gDNA that served as material.

Clones were read by immunoSEQ multiplex PCR, and TCRdb kept only the in-frame ones, dropping some. Of more than 60,000 clones in the sample, approximately 79% were seen once. The CDR3 totals 11 residues. The germline gives CDR1 LGHNT, CDR2 FRNRAP. V lost 5 bases to trimming and J lost 13 bases, with 14 bases between them. The receptor was isolated from a human donor with acute or convalescent COVID-19. The donor label of this sample is uncertain. The rearrangement joins TRBV12-5 to TRBJ1-2; D gene unclear. The sequencing sample was made of peripheral blood. CDR3 protein: CASGPEGGSTF. CDR3 DNA: TGTGCTAGTGGTCCTGAGGGTGGATCCACCTTC.